These 4 T cell receptor beta chains share one sample of origin, sequenced in a study of T cell repertoires in cytomegalovirus infection. These receptors lack a known antigen. Using its own MiXCR run on the reads, TCRdb lists one record per CDR3 protein. Found here are approximately 1,000,000 distinct CDR3 sequences, 31% of them singletons; the top ten hold 13%. The input for sequencing was cultured CD8+ T cells from PBMCs, taken from culture after CMV antigen stimulation. Receptors were obtained from a human donor in good health (CMV status not recorded). Some clones in this sample may be carry-over from other donors' samples.

Many counts were recorded for this clonotype. One junction end disagrees with the germline gene, perhaps due to a read error. CDR3 region: CASSLGQGRYEQYF. CDR3 DNA: TGTGCCAGCAGTCTCGGACAGGGACGGTACGAGCAGTACTTC. The chain has TRBV5-1 and TRBJ2-7, with 8 nucleotides matching TRBD1. In germline, CDR1 is SGHRS, CDR2 YFSETQ. The CDR3 sequence is 14 residues long.

V usage is TRBV4-2 and J usage is TRBJ2-7; TRBD2 matches at 8 bases. V trimming: 1 base; J trimming: 4 bases; junction bases outside the gene matches: 9. CDR1 and CDR2 (germline): LGHNA, YNFKEQ. The CDR3 covers 16 residues. Here the CDR3 DNA reads TGTGCCAGCAGCCAAGGAGCGGGGGTCTTCAGATACGAGCAGTACTTC. As protein: CASSQGAGVFRYEQYF.

On this clonotype: With a much larger clone just one base away, this may be a read error. The chain carries TRBV7-6 and TRBJ2-1; TRBD1 matches 7 bases. The CDR3 loop spans 16 amino acids. CDR1 is SGHVS and CDR2 is FNYEAQ in the germline V gene. In nucleotides, the CDR3 is TGTACCAGCAGCGACAACAGGGGAAGCTCCTACAATGAGCAGTTCTTC. This gives the protein CTSSDNRGSSYNEQFF.

This clonotype showed up many times. The chain joins TRBV7-8 to TRBJ1-1; 8 nucleotides match TRBD1. Trimming at V came to 0 bases and at J to 4 bases, leaving 10 bases not matched to a gene. CDR1 and CDR2 (germline): SGHVS, FQNEAQ. The CDR3 has 17 amino acids. The CDR3 reads CASSLAGRQGASTEAFF. The CDR3 DNA reads TGTGCCAGCAGCTTAGCGGGTCGGCAGGGGGCTAGCACTGAAGCTTTCTTT.